Each of the 7 T cell receptor beta chains below was sequenced from the same sample in a study of response to subunit inactivated influenza vaccine. TCRdb re-called the RT-PCR reads with MiXCR, one entry per CDR3 protein. The sample shows hundreds of thousands of distinct CDR3 sequences, 11% to 15% of them seen only once. This specimen was PBMCs from blood, taken 14 days before vaccination. The receptors were sampled from a man aged 45-65 years who received an inactivated influenza vaccine.

The chain is built from TRBV7-9 and TRBJ1-4; TRBD1 matches at 7 bases. The CDR3 contains 15 residues. V dropped 7 bases and J dropped 8; count of bases not matched to a gene: 13. CDR1 and CDR2 (germline): SEHNR, FQNEAQ (reference sequence). The DNA for the CDR3 is TGTGCCAGCACCCCCTGGGAGGACAGGAACGAAAAACTGTTTTTT. It translates to CASTPWEDRNEKLFF.

This clonotype was seen a single time. The chain joins TRBV29-1 to TRBJ2-6; D uncertain. V was clipped by 4 bases and J by 0 bases, with 10 bases between them. This CDR3 has 15 amino acids. The germline V gene encodes CDR1 SQVTM and CDR2 ANQGSEA. The CDR3 is CSVGARSSGANVLTF. CDR3 nucleotides: TGCAGCGTTGGCGCGCGGAGCTCTGGGGCCAACGTCCTGACTTTC.

J is TRBJ1-2 and V is TRBV7-8; TRBD1 matches at 8 bases. The CDR3 runs 13 residues. The V gene end was trimmed by 5 bases and the J gene end by 8 bases; junction bases not matched to a gene: 7. Germline CDR1 SGHVS, CDR2 FQNEAQ. In DNA, the CDR3 is TGTGCCAGCAGCAGAATGACAGGGGACGGCTACACCTTC. Amino acid sequence: CASSRMTGDGYTF.

The chain carries TRBV3-1 and TRBJ2-3; D call uncertain. Germline V lookup: CDR1 LGHDT, CDR2 YNNKEL (reference sequence). V lost 2 bases and J lost 6, with 9 bases in between. The CDR3 length is 13 residues. CDR3 sequence: CASSQTPRDTQYF. CDR3 DNA sequence: TGTGCCAGCAGCCAAACCCCCCGGGATACGCAGTATTTT.

Only a few counts were recorded for this clonotype. CDR3 nucleotide sequence: TGTGCCAGCAGCCCAACCCTTCGGGACACAATGAGAGAGACCCAGTACTTC. Its translation: CASSPTLRDTMRETQYF. This sequence joins TRBV11-2 and TRBJ2-5; tentatively, D is TRBD1 (6 bases). The germline V and J ends were trimmed by 5 bases and 4 bases, with 23 bases remaining between them. The CDR3 has 17 amino acids. CDR1 and CDR2 from the germline V gene are SGHAT and FQNNGV. Based on the CDR3 plus reference TRBV11-2 and TRBJ2-5, the full variable domain is EAGVAQSPRYKIIEKRQSVAFWCNPISGHATLYWYQQILGQGPKLLIQFQNNGVVDDSQLPKDRFSAERLKGVDSTLKIQPAKLEDSAVYLCASSPTLRDTMRETQYFGPGTRLLVL.

This clonotype showed up just a few times. The rearrangement links TRBV12-2 to TRBJ2-1; the D call TRBD2 from the table was never checked on the DNA. TRBV12-2 is designated a pseudogene. The CDR3 contains 17 residues. The CDR3 DNA is TGTGCAAGTCGCTCCAACCCTACCGGGCCGACCTACAATGAGCAGTTCTTC. It is translated as CASRSNPTGPTYNEQFF.

This clonotype showed up just a few times. The V and J genes are TRBV19 and TRBJ2-2; possibly TRBD2 for D (6 bases). Looked up from germline, CDR1 is LNHDA and CDR2 is SQIVND (reference sequence). V lost 3 bases and J 8 bases, leaving 13 bases between the germline ends. The CDR3 totals 14 residues. CDR3 protein: CASSMLTSGGELFF. CDR3 nucleotide sequence: TGTGCCAGTAGTATGTTGACTAGTGGTGGGGAGCTGTTTTTT.